This T cell receptor beta chain was identified in a study of shared T cell receptors in the human thymus (TCRdb year 2021). In the study overall: The study investigated the way shared, self-reactive T-cell receptor alpha chains are produced in the human thymus.

As to this clone: This clone's antigen is unknown. There are no base qualities to consult, and no much larger clone falls within one base.

The protocol used for the library was the immunoSEQ multiplex PCR assay. The table was pulled from immuneACCESS by TCRdb, which kept in-frame rearrangements only. Such tables lose some clones; where checked, under half of the loss comes from unresolved V genes, and the rest has no known cause. This sample lists 650,000 to 950,000 clones; approximately 83% were detected once. The ten largest clones represent more than 0.01% of the sample. Counted from cysteine to phenylalanine, this CDR3 has 18 amino acids. The DNA shown is the 54-base CDR3, in frame from base 1. For this chain, trimming is 1 base at the V end and 7 bases at the J end, and the number of junction bases without a gene match is 18. The germline V gene (reference sequence) supplies CDR1 SEHNR and CDR2 FQNEAQ. This sample was also put to use in a study of human thymus T cells. Taken from the second paper: In Finland, the donors were immunologically healthy infants who were having open corrective cardiac surgery for congenital heart defects. The thymus tissue came from surgical resects taken out during corrective cardiac surgery. V and J gene segment usage appeared biased in both thymic and peripheral blood repertoires. According to the related research, thymic TCR repertoires were highly overlapping among unrelated individuals. TCR alpha and beta repertoires from roughly 8 infant thymus samples and a few related peripheral blood samples were characterized in the study. The cohort included more than five male and a couple of female infants, with donor ages spanning 7 to 244 days. Thymocytes were released mechanically from tissue and stored at -70 °C as pellets of about 10-34 million cells. Genomic DNA was extracted from frozen cell pellets with a QIAsymphony instrument. The immunoSEQ multiplex PCR assay was used to amplify the TCRB and TCRAD loci from a standardized amount of quality-controlled genomic DNA. The V(D)J region was spanned by amplicons of a length sufficient to cover the CDR3 and to identify V and J genes. Through the commercial immunoSEQ service, the amplicons were sequenced on an Illumina platform. Corrections for primer bias and sequencing errors followed previously described methods, while TCRAD and TCRB definitions were based on the IMGT database. Analysis of the repertoires was done with immunoSEQ Analyzer 3.0 and VDJTools and included basic statistics, V/J segment usage, diversity estimates, rarefaction and pairwise overlap. Diversity was estimated with Chao1, ChaoE, Efron-Thisted, Shannon and inverse Simpson indices, and also on datasets down-sampled to the smallest sample. Repertoire overlap was assessed by strict matching of CDR3 nucleotide sequence, V gene and J gene, and clustering was done by Jaccard-based multidimensional scaling. On average, thymus samples yielded some 810,000 unique TCRB clonotypes, whereas blood samples yielded some 80,000.

Here the chain combines TRBV7-9 and TRBJ2-7; TRBD1 agrees with 8 junctional bases. Sequencing was performed on thymocytes. The receptor was derived from a girl in the first two years of life with a congenital heart defect. Donor details come from another sample of the same person, matched by shared clones. The CDR3 has the sequence CASSLDYGVRGQRREQYF. In nucleotides, the sequence is TGTGCCAGCAGCTTAGATTACGGCGTCAGGGGGCAACGAAGGGAGCAGTACTTC. Full variable domain (CDR3 extended with the reference TRBV7-9 and TRBJ2-7 proteins): DTGVSQNPRHKITKRGQNVTFRCDPISEHNRLYWYRQTLGQGPEFLTYFQNEAQLEKSRLLSDRFSAERPKGSFSTLEIQRTEQGDSAMYLCASSLDYGVRGQRREQYFGPGTRLTVT.